This T cell receptor beta chain was captured by sequencing in a study of blood T cell repertoires in COVID-19 (dated by TCRdb to 2020 to 2021). Study-level background: Samples from collaborators originated in the United States, Italy and Spain and spanned both the acute and convalescent phases of COVID-19. The material from the prospective study consisted of cDNA or gDNA derived from T cells, B-cell-depleted T cells, or PBMCs. Deeply sampled blood TCRbeta repertoires from subjects exposed to, actively infected with, or recovered from COVID-19 were included in the dataset. The repertoires were released in a freely available public database meant as a resource for research on the immune response to SARS-CoV-2. The samples were drawn from the first 160 participants of the ongoing ImmuneRACE study and from over a thousand subjects provided by 6 global collaborators. Nearly every sample came with metadata listing a de-identified subject ID, COVID-19 status, age in years and sex. Where available, HLA class I and class II types were obtained from metadata supplied by the sample provider rather than from assay-based typing. What the research found in general, with its limitations: How much clinical and demographic metadata was included differed by source and by participant, and the metadata was provided uncurated.

The immunoSEQ Assay, a bias-controlled multiplex PCR, was used to amplify TCRbeta CDR3 regions from genomic DNA. As for how the authors treated the data: Within the assay, amplification of reference gene primers was used to estimate how many nucleated cells each sample contained. Sequence reads were collapsed and filtered to measure the absolute abundance of every unique TCRbeta CDR3 rearrangement. Productive Simpson clonality was computed per sample as the square root of Simpson's diversity index over productive rearrangements. TCRdb mirrors the immuneACCESS table, restricted to in-frame sequences. Some clones are absent from its copies; in checked studies, under half trace to an unresolved V gene, and the reason for the others is unknown. D and trimming were read from the DNA, whereas the V and J calls and clone size are those reported in that table. The sample table contains about 240,000 clones; only one count was recorded for nearly 90% of them. Together, the top ten hold just under 0.8% of the sample.

Collaborating institutions collected whole blood in K2EDTA tubes following their own protocols. For TCRbeta analysis, collaborator samples were shipped as frozen whole blood, as isolated PBMCs, or as DNA extracted from either sample type. As concerns this clone: This receptor's antigen is unknown. Base qualities are missing; no much larger clone stands one base away.

According to the germline V gene, CDR1 reads ENHRY and CDR2 reads SYGVKD. Spanning cysteine to phenylalanine, the CDR3 consists of 15 amino acids. This entry keeps only the CDR3 DNA: 45 bases, framed from base 1. Trimming removed 6 bases from V and 1 base from J; the gene matches leave 4 bases unexplained. The chain is made from TRBV10-3 and TRBJ1-1; the junction holds 11 bases that match TRBD1. The clonotype originates from a woman aged 30 to 39 with acute or convalescent COVID-19. Sequencing was done on a sample of peripheral blood. The sequenced DNA: TGTGCCATCAGACCAGGACAGGGGGCGAACACTGAAGCTTTCTTT. Its protein product is CAIRPGQGANTEAFF.